This TCR beta chain was recorded in a study of vaccination and CD4 T cells after COVID-19. Study details: Convalescent donors totaled six males and four females, including two who were Hispanic. Post-vaccine sampling followed dose two by a median roughly 74 days (range 14 to 241). General observations from the study: Vaccine-specific clones numbering 304 of 307 showed spike mono-reactivity in convalescent patients.

Researchers used the Oncomine TCR Beta short-read assay to sequence DNA from cultured CD4+ T cells. TCRdb independently ran MiXCR on the PCR reads; one entry per CDR3 protein. The sample has fewer than 15,000 distinct CDR3 sequences, about 50% seen once. Worth noting for this clonotype: What it binds is unknown.

The treatment denotes: approximately nine-day PBMC culture with coronavirus spike peptide pools or control peptides (ViraFEST assay). Wells that each held around 2 million PBMCs were cultured with 8 to 10 IU/ml IL-2 and 10 ug/ml peptide pools. V lost 8 bases and J 6 bases, leaving 13 bases between the germline ends. The CDR3 has 12 residues. Germline-derived CDR1 and CDR2 are KGHSH and LQKENI. The TCR sequence derives from a human donor who had recovered from COVID-19. Input material: CD4+ T cells from blood, cultured in vitro. This chain links TRBV18 with TRBJ1-1; the D is unclear. CDR3 protein: CASQRMGAEAFF. CDR3 nucleotides: TGTGCCAGCCAGAGGATGGGCGCTGAAGCTTTCTTT.